Sequencing of this T cell receptor (beta chain) was carried out in a study of blood T cell repertoires in COVID-19. Study at large: PBMCs, B-cell-depleted T cells, or T cells provided the cDNA or gDNA that made up the material.

Germline CDR1 is MGHDK and CDR2 is SYGVNS. The CDR3 extends over 17 amino acids. Trimming pared 5 bases from V and 0 bases from J, leaving 14 bases between. Under the authors' procedure: For nucleated cells, counts were estimated from reference gene primer amplification. Only in-frame clones appear in the TCRdb table, and some are missing; sequencing was by immunoSEQ multiplex PCR. V, J and clone size reflect that table, while D and trimming were determined from the DNA. The data hold 200,000 to 250,000 clones, with approximately 80% observed a single time. The V gene is TRBV25-1, the J gene TRBJ2-6, with D tentatively TRBD1 (5 bases). This clonotype was sampled from a woman aged 50 to 60 with acute or convalescent COVID-19. The sample taken for sequencing was peripheral blood. In DNA, the CDR3 is TGTGCCAGCAGTCCGACAGAAGTAAGCTCTGGGGCCAACGTCCTGACTTTC. It encodes CASSPTEVSSGANVLTF. The full variable domain, rest sourced from reference TRBV25-1 and TRBJ2-6, is EADIYQTPRYLVIGTGKKITLECSQTMGHDKMYWYQQDPGMELHLIHYSYGVNSTEKGDLSSESTVSRIRTEHFPLTLESARPSHTSQYLCASSPTEVSSGANVLTFGAGSRLTVL.